This is a list of T cell receptor beta chains from one sample in a study of cytomegalovirus exposure and HLA in healthy donors. The method was immunoSEQ multiplex PCR; TCRdb's version includes in-frame clones alone and lacks a portion of them. The sample holds about 160,000 clones, about 76% seen once. Sequencing was performed on PBMCs. The source of these receptors is a female donor in good health and CMV-seronegative. The CDR3 runs from the conserved cysteine through the conserved F or W. Fields, in order: clone size, V gene, D gene, J gene, CDR3 DNA, CDR3 protein. The D gene is left open where the match is weak. The listing skips clone size in some rows; elsewhere it reads once, few, many or a size class.

abundance: -; v_gene: TRBV7-3; d_gene: TRBD1; j_gene: TRBJ2-5; CDR3nt: TGTGCCAGCAGCTCGACAGGGTACGAGACCCAGTACTTC; CDR3aa: CASSSTGYETQYF
abundance: -; v_gene: TRBV19; d_gene: TRBD1; j_gene: TRBJ1-2; CDR3nt: TGTGCCAGTAGGAGGACAGGCGTGTCTAACTATGGCTACACCTTC; CDR3aa: CASRRTGVSNYGYTF
abundance: -; v_gene: TRBV7-8; d_gene: -; j_gene: TRBJ2-3; CDR3nt: TGTGCCAGCAGTCCCGACTCAGAGTCAAATACGCAGTATTTT; CDR3aa: CASSPDSESNTQYF
abundance: -; v_gene: TRBV7-9; d_gene: -; j_gene: TRBJ2-5; CDR3nt: TGTGCCAGCAGCTTAGGGGAGAGCGGAGAGACCCAGTACTTC; CDR3aa: CASSLGESGETQYF
abundance: -; v_gene: TRBV7-9; d_gene: -; j_gene: TRBJ2-3; CDR3nt: TGTGCCAGCAGCCCCCGCGGGCCAGATACGCAGTATTTT; CDR3aa: CASSPRGPDTQYF
abundance: -; v_gene: TRBV29-1; d_gene: TRBD1; j_gene: TRBJ1-1; CDR3nt: TGCAGCGTTATACAGGGGTACACTGAAGCTTTCTTT; CDR3aa: CSVIQGYTEAFF
abundance: few; v_gene: TRBV19; d_gene: TRBD1; j_gene: TRBJ1-2; CDR3nt: TGTGCCAGTAGTACCGGGACAGGGGAAGTACGTGGCTACACCTTC; CDR3aa: CASSTGTGEVRGYTF
abundance: -; v_gene: TRBV6-1; d_gene: -; j_gene: TRBJ1-2; CDR3nt: TGTGCCAGCAGTGAAGGGCGGCTGTACTATGGCTACACCTTC; CDR3aa: CASSEGRLYYGYTF
abundance: -; v_gene: TRBV27; d_gene: -; j_gene: TRBJ1-5; CDR3nt: TGTGCCAGCAGTGCCTTAGACAGGATTAATCAGCCCCAGCATTTT; CDR3aa: CASSALDRINQPQHF
abundance: -; v_gene: TRBV30; d_gene: TRBD1; j_gene: TRBJ1-2; CDR3nt: TGTGCCGGCCGGGACAGGGGGCTCTCGGGCTATGGCTACACCTTC; CDR3aa: CAGRDRGLSGYGYTF
abundance: -; v_gene: TRBV5-6; d_gene: -; j_gene: TRBJ2-1; CDR3nt: TGTGCCAGCAGGGTGCCGGGAAGCAATGAGCAGTTCTTC; CDR3aa: CASRVPGSNEQFF
abundance: few; v_gene: TRBV5-1; d_gene: -; j_gene: TRBJ2-1; CDR3nt: TGCGCCAGCAGCTTGGCCGTCGGAGGGCTGAGCAGCTACAATGAGCAGTTCTTC; CDR3aa: CASSLAVGGLSSYNEQFF
abundance: -; v_gene: TRBV6-6; d_gene: -; j_gene: TRBJ2-5; CDR3nt: TGTGCCAGCAGTTACGGGCAGAAGGAAGAGACCCAGTACTTC; CDR3aa: CASSYGQKEETQYF
abundance: -; v_gene: TRBV14; d_gene: -; j_gene: TRBJ1-2; CDR3nt: TGTGCCAGCAGCCAAGGAGCAGGCTATGGCTACACCTTC; CDR3aa: CASSQGAGYGYTF
abundance: -; v_gene: TRBV7-4; d_gene: TRBD1; j_gene: TRBJ2-5; CDR3nt: TGTGCCAGCAGCTTAGGAGCACGGACAGGGGAGGACGAGACCCAGTACTTC; CDR3aa: CASSLGARTGEDETQYF
abundance: -; v_gene: TRBV7-9; d_gene: -; j_gene: TRBJ1-1; CDR3nt: TGTGCCAGCAGTACAGGGTGGAACACTGAAGCTTTCTTT; CDR3aa: CASSTGWNTEAFF
abundance: -; v_gene: TRBV7-2; d_gene: TRBD2; j_gene: TRBJ2-7; CDR3nt: TGTGCCAGCAGCTTAGCGTCTAGCGGGAGGGGGTACGAGCAGTACTTC; CDR3aa: CASSLASSGRGYEQYF
abundance: -; v_gene: TRBV5-1; d_gene: -; j_gene: TRBJ1-2; CDR3nt: TGCGCCAGCAGCTCGGGCGGGTACTATGGCTACACCTTC; CDR3aa: CASSSGGYYGYTF
abundance: -; v_gene: TRBV5-1; d_gene: -; j_gene: TRBJ2-3; CDR3nt: TGCGCCAGCAGCCTGAGGAGGGAGACAGATACGCAGTATTTT; CDR3aa: CASSLRRETDTQYF
abundance: -; v_gene: TRBV11-2; d_gene: -; j_gene: TRBJ1-1; CDR3nt: TGTGCCAGCAGCTTAGATCTCCTAATGAACACTGAAGCTTTCTTT; CDR3aa: CASSLDLLMNTEAFF
abundance: -; v_gene: TRBV18; d_gene: -; j_gene: TRBJ1-3; CDR3nt: TGTGCCAGCTCACCGGGGGACTCAGGAAACACCATATATTTT; CDR3aa: CASSPGDSGNTIYF
abundance: -; v_gene: TRBV7-9; d_gene: TRBD2; j_gene: TRBJ2-1; CDR3nt: TGTGCCAGTCCTAGCGGGGGGTCGTACTACAATGAGCAGTTCTTC; CDR3aa: CASPSGGSYYNEQFF
abundance: -; v_gene: TRBV5-1; d_gene: -; j_gene: TRBJ2-6; CDR3nt: TGCGCCAGCAGCGCTACGTACTCTGGGGCCAACGTCCTGACTTTC; CDR3aa: CASSATYSGANVLTF
abundance: -; v_gene: TRBV12-1; d_gene: -; j_gene: TRBJ2-5; CDR3nt: TGTGCCAGCAGCTTTGTCGGAGGGGAAGAGACCCAGTACTTC; CDR3aa: CASSFVGGEETQYF
abundance: few; v_gene: TRBV5-4; d_gene: -; j_gene: TRBJ2-3; CDR3nt: TGTGCCAGCAGAACACACCGAGGAGGCACAGATACGCAGTATTTT; CDR3aa: CASRTHRGGTDTQYF
abundance: few; v_gene: TRBV5-1; d_gene: -; j_gene: TRBJ2-3; CDR3nt: TGCGCCAGCAGTTCTTACGGTGAAGAAAGAGATACGCAGTATTTT; CDR3aa: CASSSYGEERDTQYF
abundance: -; v_gene: TRBV19; d_gene: -; j_gene: TRBJ1-1; CDR3nt: TGTGCCAGTAGTATAGGAGCTCTAAGGAACACTGAAGCTTTCTTT; CDR3aa: CASSIGALRNTEAFF
abundance: few; v_gene: TRBV19; d_gene: -; j_gene: TRBJ2-7; CDR3nt: TGTGCCAGTAGTCTCCGGACAGCCTACGAGCAGTACTTC; CDR3aa: CASSLRTAYEQYF
abundance: -; v_gene: TRBV5-6; d_gene: -; j_gene: TRBJ2-5; CDR3nt: TGTGCCAGCAGCTGGGGATCGGACAACCAAGAGACCCAGTACTTC; CDR3aa: CASSWGSDNQETQYF
abundance: -; v_gene: TRBV19; d_gene: TRBD1; j_gene: TRBJ2-7; CDR3nt: TGTGCCAGCGGACAGGGGGTATACGAGCAGTACTTC; CDR3aa: CASGQGVYEQYF
abundance: -; v_gene: TRBV5-1; d_gene: -; j_gene: TRBJ2-2; CDR3nt: TGCGCCAGCAGCTTGTGGTCAGGCGCGAACACCGGGGAGCTGTTTTTT; CDR3aa: CASSLWSGANTGELFF
abundance: -; v_gene: TRBV18; d_gene: TRBD1; j_gene: TRBJ2-7; CDR3nt: TGTGCCAGCTCACCACCGGCGGGACAGGGTGACGAGCAGTACTTC; CDR3aa: CASSPPAGQGDEQYF
abundance: -; v_gene: TRBV10-3; d_gene: -; j_gene: TRBJ2-7; CDR3nt: TGTGCCATCAGTGAGTCTGCGAGGTGGTACTTC; CDR3aa: CAISESARWYF
abundance: -; v_gene: TRBV5-1; d_gene: -; j_gene: TRBJ1-1; CDR3nt: TGCGCCAGCAGCTTGGTGCAGGGATACATGAACACTGAAGCTTTCTTT; CDR3aa: CASSLVQGYMNTEAFF
abundance: -; v_gene: TRBV30; d_gene: -; j_gene: TRBJ1-2; CDR3nt: TGTGCCTGGACCCTCGCAGGGGTTGATGGCTACACCTTC; CDR3aa: CAWTLAGVDGYTF
abundance: -; v_gene: TRBV7-9; d_gene: -; j_gene: TRBJ2-3; CDR3nt: TGTGCCAGCAGCTTAGACTCTCAGGGTACGCAGTATTTT; CDR3aa: CASSLDSQGTQYF
abundance: -; v_gene: TRBV5-4; d_gene: TRBD1; j_gene: TRBJ2-1; CDR3nt: TGTGCCAGCAGCTTGGCAGGACAGGGTGGGTCCAATGAGCAGTTCTTC; CDR3aa: CASSLAGQGGSNEQFF
abundance: few; v_gene: TRBV30; d_gene: -; j_gene: TRBJ2-2; CDR3nt: TGTGCCTGGAGTGGAACGGGTGCGAACACCGGGGAGCTGTTTTTT; CDR3aa: CAWSGTGANTGELFF
abundance: -; v_gene: TRBV7-8; d_gene: -; j_gene: TRBJ2-1; CDR3nt: TGTGCCAGCAGCTTCCACAGGGCCTCCTACAATGAGCAGTTCTTC; CDR3aa: CASSFHRASYNEQFF
abundance: -; v_gene: TRBV9; d_gene: -; j_gene: TRBJ2-3; CDR3nt: TGTGCCAGCAGCGTAGGAACGGGCACAGATACGCAGTATTTT; CDR3aa: CASSVGTGTDTQYF
abundance: -; v_gene: TRBV5-6; d_gene: -; j_gene: TRBJ2-4; CDR3nt: TGTGCCAGCAGCTTCCGACTGAACAAAAACATTCAGTACTTC; CDR3aa: CASSFRLNKNIQYF
abundance: few; v_gene: TRBV5-8; d_gene: -; j_gene: TRBJ2-7; CDR3nt: TGTGCCAGCAGCTATCATTCCGGACCCCGGGGGGAGCAGTACTTC; CDR3aa: CASSYHSGPRGEQYF
abundance: -; v_gene: TRBV6-1; d_gene: -; j_gene: TRBJ1-1; CDR3nt: TGTGCCAGCAGGGTCTCAGGTCAAGGGGACACTGAAGCTTTCTTT; CDR3aa: CASRVSGQGDTEAFF
abundance: -; v_gene: TRBV5-1; d_gene: -; j_gene: TRBJ1-1; CDR3nt: TGCGCCAGCACTGTAGGTCCGGGGAACACTGAAGCTTTCTTT; CDR3aa: CASTVGPGNTEAFF
abundance: -; v_gene: TRBV1; d_gene: -; j_gene: TRBJ2-2; CDR3nt: TGCACCAGCAGCCAAGGAGGCGGACTAGCGGCGAACACCGGGGAGCTGTTTTTT; CDR3aa: CTSSQGGGLAANTGELFF
abundance: -; v_gene: TRBV5-4; d_gene: -; j_gene: TRBJ1-4; CDR3nt: TGTGCCAGCAGCCAGGGGTTAGGTAATGAAAAACTGTTTTTT; CDR3aa: CASSQGLGNEKLFF
abundance: -; v_gene: TRBV2; d_gene: -; j_gene: TRBJ1-5; CDR3nt: TGTGCCAGCACCGGGACAAATAGCAATCAGCCCCAGCATTTT; CDR3aa: CASTGTNSNQPQHF
abundance: few; v_gene: TRBV19; d_gene: TRBD2; j_gene: TRBJ2-1; CDR3nt: TGTGCCAGTAGTACCGGGACTAGCGGGGGCTCCGATGAGCAGTTCTTC; CDR3aa: CASSTGTSGGSDEQFF
abundance: once; v_gene: TRBV7-9; d_gene: -; j_gene: TRBJ2-1; CDR3nt: TGTGCCAGCAGCTCAAACCGGGACAACTACAATGAGCAGTTCTTC; CDR3aa: CASSSNRDNYNEQFF
abundance: -; v_gene: TRBV30; d_gene: -; j_gene: TRBJ1-2; CDR3nt: TGTGCCTGGAGTGTGTCAGATTGGGGCTACACCTTC; CDR3aa: CAWSVSDWGYTF
abundance: -; v_gene: TRBV29-1; d_gene: TRBD1; j_gene: TRBJ1-2; CDR3nt: TGCAGCGTTCAGACAGGGCACGACTATGGCTACACCTTC; CDR3aa: CSVQTGHDYGYTF
abundance: few; v_gene: TRBV5-8; d_gene: TRBD2; j_gene: TRBJ2-7; CDR3nt: TGTGCCAGCAGCTTTCGCGTTTGGGAGGGGCCTGGAAGCTCCTACGAGCAGTACTTC; CDR3aa: CASSFRVWEGPGSSYEQYF
abundance: -; v_gene: TRBV27; d_gene: -; j_gene: TRBJ1-2; CDR3nt: TGTGCCAGCAGTTTATCGATGGGCAGGGGAAGGCACTATGGCTACACCTTC; CDR3aa: CASSLSMGRGRHYGYTF
abundance: -; v_gene: TRBV29-1; d_gene: TRBD2; j_gene: TRBJ2-7; CDR3nt: TGCAGCGGATTACTAGCGGGAGGGCCCCACGAGCAGTACTTC; CDR3aa: CSGLLAGGPHEQYF
abundance: -; v_gene: TRBV7-3; d_gene: TRBD2; j_gene: TRBJ2-5; CDR3nt: TGTGCCAGCAGCCAGACTAGCGGGGGCCAAGAGACCCAGTACTTC; CDR3aa: CASSQTSGGQETQYF
abundance: -; v_gene: TRBV18; d_gene: -; j_gene: TRBJ2-7; CDR3nt: TGTGCCAGCTCACCGAACCCGGGATCTACCTACGAGCAGTACTTC; CDR3aa: CASSPNPGSTYEQYF
abundance: -; v_gene: TRBV9; d_gene: -; j_gene: TRBJ1-1; CDR3nt: TGTGCCAGCAGCGCGTGGACAGCCAACACTGAAGCTTTCTTT; CDR3aa: CASSAWTANTEAFF
abundance: -; v_gene: TRBV9; d_gene: -; j_gene: TRBJ2-1; CDR3nt: TGTGCCAGCAGCGAGCCCCCATGGGCGGGATACAATGAGCAGTTCTTC; CDR3aa: CASSEPPWAGYNEQFF
abundance: -; v_gene: TRBV6-5; d_gene: -; j_gene: TRBJ1-1; CDR3nt: TGTGCCAGCAGCTTAAGGGGGTGGGGCACTGAAGCTTTCTTT; CDR3aa: CASSLRGWGTEAFF
abundance: once; v_gene: TRBV18; d_gene: -; j_gene: TRBJ2-7; CDR3nt: TGTGCCAGCTCACCTTCCTTCACAGGCCCTCTCCCGCTTTACGAGCAGTACTTC; CDR3aa: CASSPSFTGPLPLYEQYF